This T cell receptor beta chain was recovered during a study of response to subunit inactivated influenza vaccine. Notes on the study in general: Every seasonal influenza vaccination brings in few new T cells, the authors suggested.

This CDR3 comprises 19 residues. J was trimmed by 7 bases and V by 0 bases; bases with no gene match: 14. MiXCR, applied by TCRdb to the RT-PCR reads, yields one record per CDR3 protein. The sample lists approximately 160,000 distinct CDR3 sequences, about 11% occurring once. For this clonotype: Its antigen remains unknown.

The source was CD8+ T cells sorted from PBMCs, collected around 25 months after vaccination. The receptor's source is a man aged 50 to 69 who received an inactivated influenza vaccine. The chain uses TRBV12-3 or TRBV12-4 and TRBJ2-1; 11 bases are a match to TRBD2. The CDR3 spells CASSLAGPGMTSGKNEQFF. CDR3 DNA sequence: TGTGCCAGCAGTTTAGCTGGGCCGGGGATGACTAGCGGGAAAAATGAGCAGTTCTTC.